The clone carrying this T cell receptor (beta chain) was observed once. PCR was performed using 60 Vbeta and 13 Jbeta primers. Here immunoSEQ multiplex PCR was the method, and the copy in TCRdb shows in-frame clones only, minus some. The table lists under 200,000 clones, about 75% of them singletons. These data are taken from a study of cytomegalovirus exposure and HLA in healthy donors. Germline lookup yields CDR1 KGHSH and CDR2 LQKENI. V lost 2 bases and J 1 base, leaving 9 bases between the germline ends. The length of the CDR3 is 14 residues. The sequencing input was PBMCs. This rearrangement joins TRBV18 to TRBJ2-7; tentative D call: TRBD2 (5 bases). The receptor was isolated from a woman aged 45 to 65 in good health and CMV-seropositive. CDR3 residues: CASSPGRRSYEQYF. CDR3 coding DNA: TGTGCCAGCTCACCAGGGCGGAGGTCCTACGAGCAGTACTTC.